This T cell receptor (beta chain) was documented in a study of blood T cells in healthy people across ages. Whole-study results and caveats: Diversity of TCR beta correlated strongly with naive T cell percentage.

The CDR3 contains 15 residues. Germline-derived CDR1 and CDR2 are SGHRS and YFSETQ. This clonotype was found once. Its target is unknown. It was with a sample-barcoded 5' primer and a J-beta primer mix that a second PCR of roughly 7 to 12 cycles was run. In TCRdb, the 5' RACE reads were re-called with MiXCR into one record per CDR3 protein. In the table there are 600,000 to 900,000 distinct CDR3 sequences, roughly 24% of which are singletons. The same sample was also studied in work on T cells of mothers and their children.

The clonotype originates from a boy aged 5-17 years in good health. The sample was blood. The rearrangement links TRBV5-1 to TRBJ2-5; a weak D match, TRBD2 (7 bases). TRBJ2-1 explains the end of the DNA better; the J call may be wrong. DNA for the CDR3: TGCGCCAGCAGCTTGTTTGCGGGGGACAACAATGAGCAGTTCTTC. Translation gives CASSLFAGDNNEQFF.